This T cell receptor beta chain was identified in a study of blood T cell repertoires in COVID-19. Overall study context: PBMCs, B-cell-depleted T cells, or T cells were the source of the cDNA or gDNA that made up the material.

The method was immunoSEQ multiplex PCR; TCRdb's version includes in-frame clones alone and lacks a portion of them. The sample consists of some 290,000 clones, around 92% of them appearing once. The CDR3 has 15 residues. V was trimmed by 2 bases and J by 5 bases, leaving 14 bases between them. Germline V gene sequence: CDR1 LNHDA, CDR2 SQIVND (reference sequence). The J gene is TRBJ2-3, the V gene TRBV19; D is possibly TRBD1 (6 bases). Sequencing used PBMCs or T cells enriched from blood (not recorded which). This clonotype was obtained from a young woman who had recovered from COVID-19. For the CDR3, the DNA is TGTGCCAGTAGTATAAAGGCAGGGGCGATAGATACGCAGTATTTT. Encoded protein: CASSIKAGAIDTQYF.